The 30 T cell receptor beta chains below come from one sample, sequenced in a study of blood T cell repertoires in COVID-19. Data came from immunoSEQ multiplex PCR; TCRdb stores just in-frame clones and leaves some out. In the table there are some 350,000 clones, 80% to 90% of which are singletons. The sample was peripheral blood. The receptors stem from a man aged 25-45 years with active or convalescent COVID-19.

On this clone itself: The junction departs from the called germline gene at one end, perhaps through a read error. The chain has TRBV28 and TRBJ2-1; D perhaps matches TRBD1 (6 bases). The CDR3 is 14 residues long. In germline, CDR1 is MDHEN, CDR2 SYDVKM. The CDR3 here is CASRDSPLYYEQFF. As DNA, the CDR3 is TGTGCCAGCAGGGACAGTCCCCTCTACTATGAGCAGTTCTTC.

The V call is TRBV28, the J call TRBJ1-5, with D perhaps TRBD1 (5 bases). V shed 8 bases and J shed 5 bases, with 19 bases lying between them. The CDR3 has 15 residues. Germline CDR1 and CDR2: MDHEN and SYDVKM. CDR3 sequence reads: CASSPQGGDHQPQHF. For the CDR3, the DNA is TGTGCCAGCTCACCCCAGGGAGGGGACCATCAGCCCCAGCATTTT.

The chain couples TRBV5-5 to TRBJ2-7, with D perhaps TRBD1 (5 bases). This CDR3 is 14 amino acids long. Deletions cut 7 bases from V and 9 bases from J, with 23 bases between. Germline CDR1 is SGHKS and CDR2 is YYEKEE (reference sequence). The CDR3 region is CASGQGAFTSSQYF. The CDR3 nucleotides are TGTGCCAGCGGCCAAGGGGCGTTCACCTCCTCGCAGTACTTC.

The chain joins TRBV2 to TRBJ1-5; 8 bases fit TRBD1. Germline V gives CDR1 SNHLY, CDR2 FYNNEI. This CDR3 is 13 amino acids long. V was pared by 7 bases and J by 5 bases, with 4 bases of the junction left unmatched. The DNA for the CDR3 is TGTGCCAGCATATCGGACAGGGATCAGCCCCAGCATTTT. This translates into CASISDRDQPQHF.

The J gene is TRBJ2-2, the V gene TRBV7-9; 9 nucleotides align to TRBD1. CDR3 size: 13 residues. J was trimmed by 6 bases and V by 4 bases; bases with no gene match: 0. CDR1 is SEHNR, CDR2 FQNEAQ, per germline (reference sequence). The CDR3 DNA sequence: TGTGCCAGCAGCTGGACAGGGGCCGGGGAGCTGTTTTTT. It translates to CASSWTGAGELFF.

The gene calls are TRBV5-1 and TRBJ2-1, with 16 bases identical to TRBD2. V shed 3 bases, J shed 5 bases, and the junction held 5 bases outside the gene matches. The CDR3 covers 17 residues. CDR1 SGHRS and CDR2 YFSETQ come from the germline V gene. The CDR3 region has the DNA TGCGCCAGCAGCTCGGGACTAGCGGGAGGGCGTGACAATGAGCAGTTCTTC. Amino acid sequence: CASSSGLAGGRDNEQFF.

The CDR3 region has the DNA TGTGCCAGCAGTTACCAACCTAGCGGAACCTACGAGCAGTACTTC. Encoded protein: CASSYQPSGTYEQYF. The chain has TRBV5-4 and TRBJ2-7, with TRBD2 matching 7 bases. With V trimmed by 5 bases and J by 2 bases, 10 bases remained unmatched. The CDR3 has 15 residues. Per germline, CDR1 SGHNT and CDR2 YYREEE (reference sequence).

CDR3 sequence: CASSLDINYGYTF. CDR3 bases: TGTGCCAGCAGTTTGGACATTAACTATGGCTACACCTTC. The chain links TRBV27 to TRBJ1-2; a possible D gene is TRBD1 (5 bases). The V gene's germline CDR1 is MNHEY and CDR2 SMNVEV (reference sequence). The CDR3 is made up of 13 amino acids. V was pared by 3 bases and J by 1 base, with 6 bases between.

The chain recombines TRBV9 with TRBJ2-7; D is undetermined. Trimming stripped 0 bases from V and 7 bases from J, with 14 bases between. The CDR3 consists of 14 residues. Germline V lookup: CDR1 SGDLS, CDR2 YYNGEE. The DNA of the CDR3 is TGTGCCAGCAGCGTAGCTCCCGGTACCGTGGAGCAGTACTTC. Amino acid sequence: CASSVAPGTVEQYF.

The chain recombines TRBV15 with TRBJ2-1; 9 positions match TRBD2. The CDR3 has 15 residues. The germline gives CDR1 LNHNV, CDR2 YYDKDF (reference sequence). V was clipped by 3 bases and J by 0 bases; unmatched bases: 0. The DNA of the CDR3 is TGTGCCACCAGCAGTAGCGGGAGCTCCTACAATGAGCAGTTCTTC. Translating it yields CATSSSGSSYNEQFF.

This rearrangement joins TRBV2 to TRBJ2-4, with 7 nucleotides matching TRBD2. CDR1 and CDR2 (germline): SNHLY, FYNNEI. Unmatched junction bases numbered 8, after V lost 6 bases and J lost 3 bases. The CDR3 has 15 residues. Written as DNA, the CDR3 is TGTGCCAGCAGGGGGGGGATGGACGGCAAAAACATTCAGTACTTC. Its protein product is CASRGGMDGKNIQYF.

This chain joins TRBV19 and TRBJ1-6; 7 bases map to TRBD1. Germline CDR1 and CDR2: LNHDA and SQIVND (reference sequence). The CDR3 has 14 amino acids. Unmatched junction bases numbered 6, after V lost 6 bases and J lost 7 bases. CDR3 loop: CASSLETGNSPLHF. The CDR3 DNA is TGTGCCAGTAGCCTGGAGACAGGGAATTCACCCCTCCACTTT.

The chain links TRBV6-5 to TRBJ1-1; tentative D call: TRBD1 (5 bases). Germline V gene data show CDR1 as MNHEY and CDR2 as SVGAGI. The CDR3 runs to 13 residues. V was trimmed by 6 bases and J by 3 bases, leaving 11 bases between them. The CDR3: CASSLLRDTEAFF. The CDR3 region has the DNA TGTGCCAGCAGCCTACTCAGGGACACTGAAGCTTTCTTT.

The chain employs TRBV12-3 or TRBV12-4 and TRBJ1-5, with D perhaps matching TRBD1 (6 bases). The CDR3 contains 13 residues. Trimming took off 6 bases at V and 6 bases at J, with 12 bases between the two ends. Here the CDR3 DNA reads TGTGCCAGCAGGAGGACAGAAGGTCAGCCCCAGCATTTT. As protein: CASRRTEGQPQHF.

The chain has TRBV7-9 and TRBJ2-5; D might be TRBD2 (6 bases). Germline V gene data show CDR1 as SEHNR and CDR2 as FQNEAQ (reference sequence). The V end lost 4 bases, the J end lost 1 base, and 7 bases lay between the germline ends. The CDR3 has 13 amino acids. DNA of the CDR3: TGTGCCAGCAGCTCCGGGAGCCAAGAGACCCAGTACTTC. Translation: CASSSGSQETQYF.

The chain uses TRBV7-6 and TRBJ2-5; 7 positions match TRBD2. In germline, CDR1 is SGHVS, CDR2 FNYEAQ. The CDR3 contains 17 residues. V lost 0 bases to trimming and J lost 4 bases; unmatched junction nucleotides: 11. In DNA form, the CDR3 reads TGTGCCAGCAGCTTAGCGGGAGGGACCCAACGTGGAGAGACCCAGTACTTC. Amino acids: CASSLAGGTQRGETQYF. The full variable domain, rest sourced from reference TRBV7-6 and TRBJ2-5, is GAGVSQSPRYKVTKRGQDVALRCDPISGHVSLYWYRQALGQGPEFLTYFNYEAQQDKSGLPNDRFSAERPEGSISTLTIQRTEQRDSAMYRCASSLAGGTQRGETQYFGPGTRLLVL.

This clone was counted only a few times. This chain joins TRBV6-5 and TRBJ2-7; 8 bases are shared with TRBD2. Germline V gene lookup returns CDR1 MNHEY and CDR2 SVGAGI. The CDR3 contains 15 residues. J lost 0 bases, V lost 4 bases, and 5 bases had no gene match. This CDR3 reads CASSSLAASSYEQYF. CDR3 DNA sequence: TGTGCCAGCAGTTCACTAGCGGCGAGCTCCTACGAGCAGTACTTC.

The gene calls are TRBV7-2 and TRBJ1-2; D uncertain. Germline V gives CDR1 SGHTA, CDR2 FQGNSA. The CDR3 length is 15 residues. The ends were cut back, 5 bases at V and 7 bases at J, with 20 bases in the middle. CDR3 in amino acids: CASSPGPAVSSGYTF. Here the CDR3 DNA reads TGTGCCAGCAGCCCTGGGCCGGCAGTGTCCTCTGGCTACACCTTC.

This chain links TRBV9 with TRBJ2-5, with D maybe TRBD2 (6 bases). Per the germline V gene, CDR1 is SGDLS and CDR2 is YYNGEE. Trimming stripped 0 bases from V and 4 bases from J, with 10 bases between. The CDR3 has 14 amino acids. The chain's CDR3 is CASSVVGGLETQYF. CDR3 DNA: TGTGCCAGCAGCGTAGTGGGAGGTTTAGAGACCCAGTACTTC.

The genes are TRBV6-5 and TRBJ2-7; 10 positions agree with TRBD1. Germline CDR1 is MNHEY and CDR2 is SVGAGI. The junction had 3 bases not matched to a gene; V was cut back by 2 bases and J by 2 bases. The CDR3 has 15 residues. This CDR3 reads CASSYAGQGTYEQYF. In nucleotides, the CDR3 is TGTGCCAGCAGTTACGCGGGACAGGGGACCTACGAGCAGTACTTC.

The chain recombines TRBV5-4 with TRBJ2-7; TRBD2 aligns across 10 bases. Germline V gives CDR1 SGHNT, CDR2 YYREEE (reference sequence). J gave up 4 bases and V 0 bases, and 7 bases lay outside the gene matches. CDR3 length equals 16 residues. The CDR3 is CASSLESSGRGYEQYF. CDR3 coding DNA: TGTGCCAGCAGCTTGGAGTCTAGCGGGAGAGGATACGAGCAGTACTTC.

This clone was seen more than once but under ten times. The DNA for the CDR3 is TGTGCCAGCTCCCGACAGGGAATGAAGGCTGGGGCCAACGTCCTGACTTTC. Protein product: CASSRQGMKAGANVLTF. The V gene is TRBV18, the J gene TRBJ2-6; 7 bases are a match to TRBD1. The J segment lost 2 bases and the V segment lost 6 bases, leaving 10 bases of the junction unmatched. This CDR3 contains 17 residues. Per the germline V gene, CDR1 is KGHSH and CDR2 is LQKENI.

The genes are TRBV3-1 (or the pseudogene TRBV3-2) and TRBJ1-6, with D possibly TRBD1 on 5 matching bases. The CDR3 consists of 16 residues. Deletions cut 1 base from V and 6 bases from J, with 13 bases between. Looked up from germline, CDR1 is LGHDT and CDR2 is YNNKEL (reference sequence). The CDR3, as DNA: TGTGCCAGCAGCCAAGGGCTGGGGGGTGCTAATTCACCCCTCCACTTT. This codes for CASSQGLGGANSPLHF.

V usage is TRBV5-1 and J usage is TRBJ2-7; 12 positions agree with TRBD2. Germline V gene data show CDR1 as SGHRS and CDR2 as YFSETQ. The CDR3 is 15 residues long. V lost 0 bases and J lost 5; bases outside the gene matches: 3. The CDR3 DNA follows: TGCGCCAGCAGCTTGGGACTAGCGGGAGCCCACGAGCAGTACTTC. Its protein is CASSLGLAGAHEQYF.

This chain links TRBV6-2 or TRBV6-3 with TRBJ2-2; 7 nucleotides align to TRBD1. Germline lookup yields CDR1 MNHEY and CDR2 SVGEGT. CDR3 length: 15 amino acids. V lost 0 bases, J lost 4 bases, and 2 bases stayed unmatched. The CDR3 reads CASSYSPGGTGELFF. As DNA, the CDR3 is TGTGCCAGCAGTTACTCCCCAGGGGGCACCGGGGAGCTGTTTTTT.

With regard to this clone: Other DNA variants within this sample encode the same CDR3. This chain links TRBV19 with TRBJ1-1, with TRBD1 identical over 7 bases. J was trimmed by 2 bases and V by 5 bases; bases with no gene match: 5. Germline assignment: CDR1 LNHDA and CDR2 SQIVND (reference sequence). The length of the CDR3 is 14 residues. CDR3 nucleotides: TGTGCCAGTAGTTCGACAGGGCTCAACACTGAAGCTTTCTTT. Protein sequence: CASSSTGLNTEAFF.

CDR3 sequence (DNA): TGTGCCAGCAGCTTATCGGGGGGTGACTATGGCTACACCTTC. Its protein is CASSLSGGDYGYTF. The chain recombines TRBV7-8 with TRBJ1-2; D possibly corresponds to TRBD1 (5 bases). Between the trimmed V and J ends, which lost 2 bases and 3 bases, there was a span of 10 bases. The length of the CDR3 is 14 residues. Germline V gives CDR1 SGHVS, CDR2 FQNEAQ. Full variable domain (outside the CDR3, taken from reference TRBV7-8 and TRBJ1-2): GAGVSQSPRYKVAKRGQDVALRCDPISGHVSLFWYQQALGQGPEFLTYFQNEAQLDKSGLPSDRFFAERPEGSVSTLKIQRTQQEDSAVYLCASSLSGGDYGYTFGSGTRLTVV.

J is TRBJ1-5 and V is TRBV6-1; 8 nucleotides line up with TRBD1. The CDR3 has 18 residues. With V trimmed by 4 bases and J by 6 bases, 17 bases remained unmatched. Germline CDR1 MNHNS, CDR2 SASEGT. CDR3 region: CASSAGQGTGWWSQPQHF. CDR3 DNA sequence: TGTGCCAGCAGTGCAGGACAGGGTACCGGCTGGTGGAGTCAGCCCCAGCATTTT.

V usage is TRBV12-5 and J usage is TRBJ2-6, with TRBD1 as a possible D gene (6 bases). This CDR3 is 19 amino acids long. Deletions cut 6 bases from V and 0 bases from J, with 21 bases between. Germline-derived CDR1 and CDR2 are LGHNT and FRNRAP. The CDR3 DNA sequence: TGTGCTAGTGGCCCTAGGCACGGGGACACCTACTCTGGGGCCAACGTCCTGACTTTC. Protein product: CASGPRHGDTYSGANVLTF.

The chain joins TRBV5-6 to TRBJ2-5; TRBD1 might be the D (6 bases). Per the germline V gene, CDR1 is SGHDT and CDR2 is YYEEEE. This CDR3 region has 15 residues. The V end was cut by 4 bases, the J end by 4 bases, with 17 bases between. CDR3 sequence: CASSPMTGLLETQYF. The CDR3 nucleotides are TGTGCCAGCAGCCCCATGACAGGTTTATTAGAGACCCAGTACTTC.